This T cell receptor (beta chain) is from a study of T-cell memory formation after mild COVID-19. Broader study findings: Researchers found some responding clones in pre-infection memory, a sign that cross-reactive memory joined. Clones that contracted clustered mainly in CM and EM if CD4+ and in EMRA if CD8+.

CDR3 length: 17 residues. Germline assignment: CDR1 MNHEY and CDR2 SVGEGT. The V end was cut by 5 bases, the J end by 2 bases, with 19 bases between. A 5'RACE reaction primed in the constant segment made cDNA libraries of TCR alpha and TCR beta, and these carried sample barcodes and UMIs. Each CDR3 protein gets one entry after TCRdb re-called the 5' RACE reads with MiXCR. The sample lists about 340,000 distinct CDR3 sequences; approximately 22% were seen once. This clonotype has more than one count but fewer than ten. As yet, its antigen is unknown. This receptor was identified in a man younger than 35 who had mild COVID-19 (a few samples of this study predate the infection). Cell type and time point are not known. The sequenced sample was PBMCs or a T cell subset sorted from them (not recorded which). J is TRBJ1-5 and V is TRBV6-2 or TRBV6-3; D possibly corresponds to TRBD1 (5 bases). The CDR3: CASSKAGTSKGNQPQHF. Here the CDR3 DNA reads TGTGCCAGCAGTAAAGCCGGGACCTCTAAGGGCAATCAGCCCCAGCATTTT.